This T cell receptor (beta chain) was observed in a study of prognosis after radiotherapy for stage I lung cancer. This clonotype was seen repeatedly, ten times or more. The CDR3 runs to 14 residues. V lost 1 base to trimming and J lost 2 bases; unmatched junction nucleotides: 4. Looked up from germline, CDR1 is DFQATT and CDR2 is SNEGSKA (reference sequence). Genomic DNA yielded TCR beta CDR3, amplified by two-round multiplex PCR. First-round PCR amplification was performed with primers specific to each TRBV and TRBJ gene. TCRdb re-analysed the multiplex PCR reads in MiXCR, keeping a single row per CDR3 protein. The table lists around 20,000 distinct CDR3 sequences, approximately 45% of them singletons, with less than 40% in the top ten.

The chain employs TRBV20-1 and TRBJ2-7; 8 bases are shared with TRBD1. This TCR was sampled from a donor aged 50 or older with non-small cell lung cancer. The starting material was PBMCs, obtained before or after stereotactic body radiation therapy (not recorded which). The CDR3 here is CSARGTGITYEQYF. The DNA of the CDR3 is TGCAGTGCTAGAGGGACAGGGATTACCTACGAGCAGTACTTC.